This T cell receptor (beta chain) was sequenced for a study of naive and memory T cell subsets. Study-wide findings and caveats: In naive cells, over 90% of TCR sequences were seen only once. TCR counts from RNA may reflect activation-linked expression changes.

Two oligonucleotides, mixed equimolar, formed the beta constant-region primer covering TRBC1 and TRBC2. A 12-nucleotide UMI and the SP2 primer were added to the cDNA 3' end by oligonucleotide ligation. TCRdb itself ran the UMI-ligation and nested PCR reads through MiXCR, one entry per CDR3 protein. The sample contains 140,000 to 150,000 distinct CDR3 sequences, 17% of which appear only once. The CDR3 is 16 residues long. Trimming cost V 4 bases and J 7 bases; bases outside gene matches: 10. Germline assignment: CDR1 MDHEN and CDR2 SYDVKM. As to this clonotype: The antigen is unknown.

The chain has TRBV28 and TRBJ2-2, with 9 nucleotides matching TRBD2. The sample was naive CD4+ T cells from blood. This sequence was found in a human donor in good health. The CDR3 DNA sequence: TGTGCCAGCAGTTACCCCGGGACTAGCCAGGGCGGGGAGCTGTTTTTT. Translation gives CASSYPGTSQGGELFF.